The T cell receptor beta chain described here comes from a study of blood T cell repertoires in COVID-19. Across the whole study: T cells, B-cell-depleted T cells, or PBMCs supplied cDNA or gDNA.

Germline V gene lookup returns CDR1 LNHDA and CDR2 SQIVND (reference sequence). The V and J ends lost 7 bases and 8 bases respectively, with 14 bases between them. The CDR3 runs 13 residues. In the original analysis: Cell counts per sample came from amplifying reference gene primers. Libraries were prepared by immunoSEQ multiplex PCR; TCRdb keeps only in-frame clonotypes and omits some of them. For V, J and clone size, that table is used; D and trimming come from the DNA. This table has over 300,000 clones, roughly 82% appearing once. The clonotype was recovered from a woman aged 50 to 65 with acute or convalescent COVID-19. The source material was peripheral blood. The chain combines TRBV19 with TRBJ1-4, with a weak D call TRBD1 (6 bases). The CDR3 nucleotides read TGTGCCAGTACCGGGGGGCCTTGGGAAAAACTGTTTTTT. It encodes CASTGGPWEKLFF.